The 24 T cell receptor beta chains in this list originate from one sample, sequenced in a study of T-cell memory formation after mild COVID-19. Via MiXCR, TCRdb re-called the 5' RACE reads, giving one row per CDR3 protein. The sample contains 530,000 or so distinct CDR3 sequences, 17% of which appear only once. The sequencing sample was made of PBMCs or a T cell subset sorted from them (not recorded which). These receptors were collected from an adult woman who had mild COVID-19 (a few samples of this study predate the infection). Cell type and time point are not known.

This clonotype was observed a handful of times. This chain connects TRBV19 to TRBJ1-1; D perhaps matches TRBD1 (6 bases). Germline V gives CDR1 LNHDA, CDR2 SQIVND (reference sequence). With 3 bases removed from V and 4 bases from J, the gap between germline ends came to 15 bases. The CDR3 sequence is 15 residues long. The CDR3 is CASSISAGVVTEAFF. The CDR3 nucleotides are TGTGCCAGTAGTATCTCGGCAGGGGTGGTCACTGAAGCTTTCTTT. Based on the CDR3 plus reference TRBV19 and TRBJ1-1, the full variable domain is DGGITQSPKYLFRKEGQNVTLSCEQNLNHDAMYWYRQDPGQGLRLIYYSQIVNDFQKGDIAEGYSVSREKKESFPLTVTSAQKNPTAFYLCASSISAGVVTEAFFGQGTRLTVV.

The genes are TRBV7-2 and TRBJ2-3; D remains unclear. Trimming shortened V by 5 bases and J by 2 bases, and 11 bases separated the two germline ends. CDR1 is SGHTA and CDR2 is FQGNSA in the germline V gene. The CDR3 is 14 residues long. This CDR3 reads CASSLRGTTDTQYF. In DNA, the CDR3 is TGTGCCAGCAGCCTAAGAGGTACCACAGATACGCAGTATTTT.

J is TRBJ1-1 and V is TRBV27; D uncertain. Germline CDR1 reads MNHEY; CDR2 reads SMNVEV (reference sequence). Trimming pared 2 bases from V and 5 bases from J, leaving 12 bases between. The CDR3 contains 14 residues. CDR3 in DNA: TGTGCCAGCAGTTTAGTAGGGCTAGTGACTGAAGCTTTCTTT. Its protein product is CASSLVGLVTEAFF.

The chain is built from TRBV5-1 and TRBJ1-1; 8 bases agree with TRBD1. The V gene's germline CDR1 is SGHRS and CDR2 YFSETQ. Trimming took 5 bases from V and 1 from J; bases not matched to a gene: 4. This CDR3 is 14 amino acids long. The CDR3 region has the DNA TGCGCCAGCAGGACCGGGACAGGGAACACTGAAGCTTTCTTT. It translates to CASRTGTGNTEAFF.

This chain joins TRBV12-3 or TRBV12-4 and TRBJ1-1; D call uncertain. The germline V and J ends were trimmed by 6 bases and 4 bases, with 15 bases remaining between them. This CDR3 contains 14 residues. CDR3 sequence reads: CASRLTSEATEAFF. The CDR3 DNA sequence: TGTGCCAGCAGGCTGACCAGCGAGGCCACTGAAGCTTTCTTT.

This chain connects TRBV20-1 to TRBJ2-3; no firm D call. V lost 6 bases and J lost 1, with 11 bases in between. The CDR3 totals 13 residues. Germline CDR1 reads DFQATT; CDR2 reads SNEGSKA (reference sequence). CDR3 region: CSAPYTGTDTQYF. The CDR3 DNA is TGCAGTGCCCCCTACACGGGCACAGATACGCAGTATTTT.

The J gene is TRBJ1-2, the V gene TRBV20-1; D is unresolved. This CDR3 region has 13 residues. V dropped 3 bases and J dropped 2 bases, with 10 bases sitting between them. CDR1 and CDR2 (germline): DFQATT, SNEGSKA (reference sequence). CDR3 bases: TGCAGTGCTAGTCTCCCAAGAAACTATGGCTACACCTTC. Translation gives CSASLPRNYGYTF.

The CDR3 reads CASSLTSGTGVYGYTF. DNA for the CDR3: TGTGCCAGCAGCTTGACTTCTGGGACAGGGGTCTATGGCTACACCTTC. The V call is TRBV7-3, the J call TRBJ1-2, with 10 nucleotides matching TRBD1. This CDR3 spans 16 amino acids. Germline assignment: CDR1 SGHTA and CDR2 FQGTGA. The ends lost 3 bases at V and 4 bases at J; junction bases unmatched: 8.

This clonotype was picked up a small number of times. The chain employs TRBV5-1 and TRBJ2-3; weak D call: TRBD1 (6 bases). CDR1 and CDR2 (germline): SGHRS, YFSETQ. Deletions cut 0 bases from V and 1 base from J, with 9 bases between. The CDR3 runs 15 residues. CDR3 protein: CASSLDPGGTDTQYF. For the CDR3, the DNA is TGCGCCAGCAGCTTGGATCCAGGGGGCACAGATACGCAGTATTTT.

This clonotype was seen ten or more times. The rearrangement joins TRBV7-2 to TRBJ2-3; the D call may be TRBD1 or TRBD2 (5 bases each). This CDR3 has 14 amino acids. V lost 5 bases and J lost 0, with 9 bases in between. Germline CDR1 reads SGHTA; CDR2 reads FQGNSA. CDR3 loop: CASSLWDSTDTQYF. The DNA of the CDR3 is TGTGCCAGCAGCCTTTGGGACAGCACAGATACGCAGTATTTT. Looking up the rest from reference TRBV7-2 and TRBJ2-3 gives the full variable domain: GAGVSQSPSNKVTEKGKDVELRCDPISGHTALYWYRQSLGQGLEFLIYFQGNSAPDKSGLPSDRFSAERTGGSVSTLTIQRTQQEDSAVYLCASSLWDSTDTQYFGPGTRLTVL.

CDR3 DNA sequence: TGCAGCGTTGATCGGCACGTCCGAATGAACGGGGAGCTGTTTTTT. Protein product: CSVDRHVRMNGELFF. The chain links TRBV29-1 to TRBJ2-2, with D hard to call. V lost 3 bases, J lost 7 bases, and 18 bases lay in between. Germline values: CDR1 SQVTM, CDR2 ANQGSEA. There are 15 residues in the CDR3.

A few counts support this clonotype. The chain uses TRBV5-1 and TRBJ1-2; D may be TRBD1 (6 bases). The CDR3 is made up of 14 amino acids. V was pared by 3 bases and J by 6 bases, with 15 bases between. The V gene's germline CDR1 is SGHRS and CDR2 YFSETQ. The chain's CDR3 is CASSWGGLGDGYTF. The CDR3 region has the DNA TGCGCCAGCAGCTGGGGGGGCCTGGGGGATGGCTACACCTTC. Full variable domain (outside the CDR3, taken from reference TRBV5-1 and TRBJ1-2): KAGVTQTPRYLIKTRGQQVTLSCSPISGHRSVSWYQQTPGQGLQFLFEYFSETQRNKGNFPGRFSGRQFSNSRSEMNVSTLELGDSALYLCASSWGGLGDGYTFGSGTRLTVV.

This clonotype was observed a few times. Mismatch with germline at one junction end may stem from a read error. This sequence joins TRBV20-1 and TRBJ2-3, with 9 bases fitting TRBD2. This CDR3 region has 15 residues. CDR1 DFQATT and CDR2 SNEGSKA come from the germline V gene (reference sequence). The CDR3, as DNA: TGCAGTGCTAGAGATCCTAAGGGTCTCGGGACTAGCTTGGATTTT. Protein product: CSARDPKGLGTSLDF.

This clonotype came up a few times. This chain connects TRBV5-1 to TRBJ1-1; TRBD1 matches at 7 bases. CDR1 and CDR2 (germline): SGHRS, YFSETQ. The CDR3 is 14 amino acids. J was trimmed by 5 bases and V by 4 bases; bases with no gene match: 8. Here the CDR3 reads CASSARTGGTEAFF. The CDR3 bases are TGCGCCAGCAGCGCCAGGACAGGTGGGACTGAAGCTTTCTTT.

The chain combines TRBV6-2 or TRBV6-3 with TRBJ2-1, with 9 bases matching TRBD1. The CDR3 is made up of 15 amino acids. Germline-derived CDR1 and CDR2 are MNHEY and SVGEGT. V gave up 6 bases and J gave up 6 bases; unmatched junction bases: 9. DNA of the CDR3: TGTGCCAGCAGGAGAACAGGGGGCTTAGGCAATGAGCAGTTCTTC. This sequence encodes CASRRTGGLGNEQFF.

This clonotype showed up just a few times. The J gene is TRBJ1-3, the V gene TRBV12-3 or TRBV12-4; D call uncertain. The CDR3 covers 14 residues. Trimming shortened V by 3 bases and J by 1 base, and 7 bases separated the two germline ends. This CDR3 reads CASSFPRSGNTIYF. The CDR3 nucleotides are TGTGCCAGCAGTTTTCCCAGATCTGGAAACACCATATATTTT.

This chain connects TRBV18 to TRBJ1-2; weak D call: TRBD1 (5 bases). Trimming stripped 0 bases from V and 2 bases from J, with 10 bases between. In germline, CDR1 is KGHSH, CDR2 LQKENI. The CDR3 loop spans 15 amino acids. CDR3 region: CASSPPLGTNYGYTF. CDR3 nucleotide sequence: TGTGCCAGCTCACCACCGCTAGGGACGAACTATGGCTACACCTTC.

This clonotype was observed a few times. CDR3 in amino acids: CASSSPGLADQETQYF. CDR3 sequence (DNA): TGTGCCAGCAGTTCACCGGGACTAGCGGACCAAGAGACCCAGTACTTC. This chain connects TRBV12-3 or TRBV12-4 to TRBJ2-5, with TRBD2 identical over 11 bases. The J segment lost 0 bases and the V segment lost 4 bases, leaving 4 bases of the junction unmatched. This CDR3 is 16 amino acids long.

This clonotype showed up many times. The CDR3 coding sequence is TGTGCCAGCAGTTACTCGTTTTCAGAGACCCAGTACTTC. Its translation: CASSYSFSETQYF. The rearrangement uses TRBV6-2 or TRBV6-3 and TRBJ2-5, with D unclear. The CDR3 extends over 13 amino acids. Germline V CDR1 and CDR2: MNHEY, SVGEGT. The V end was cut by 0 bases, the J end by 4 bases, with 6 bases between.

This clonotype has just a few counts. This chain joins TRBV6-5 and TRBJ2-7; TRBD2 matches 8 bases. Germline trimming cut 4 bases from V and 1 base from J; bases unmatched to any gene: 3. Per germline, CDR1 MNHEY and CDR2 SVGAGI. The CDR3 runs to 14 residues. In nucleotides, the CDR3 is TGTGCCAGCAGTTCCGGGACTAGGTCCTACGAGCAGTACTTC. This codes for CASSSGTRSYEQYF.

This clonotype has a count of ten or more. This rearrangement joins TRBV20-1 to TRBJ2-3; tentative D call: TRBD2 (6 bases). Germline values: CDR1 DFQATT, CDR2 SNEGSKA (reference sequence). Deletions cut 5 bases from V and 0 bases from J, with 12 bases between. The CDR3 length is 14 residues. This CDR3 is CSAGSGDSTDTQYF. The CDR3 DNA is TGCAGTGCTGGGTCGGGGGATAGCACAGATACGCAGTATTTT.

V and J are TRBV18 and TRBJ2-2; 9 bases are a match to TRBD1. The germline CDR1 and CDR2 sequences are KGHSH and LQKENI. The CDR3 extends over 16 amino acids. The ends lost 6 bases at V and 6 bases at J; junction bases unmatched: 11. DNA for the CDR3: TGTGCCAGCTCGCTTCAGGGACAGGGAAACGCCGGGGAGCTGTTTTTT. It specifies CASSLQGQGNAGELFF.

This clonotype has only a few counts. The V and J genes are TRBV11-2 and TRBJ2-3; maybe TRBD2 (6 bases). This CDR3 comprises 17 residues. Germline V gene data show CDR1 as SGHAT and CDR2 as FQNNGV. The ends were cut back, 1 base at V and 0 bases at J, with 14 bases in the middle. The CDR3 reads CASSLGGLPTSTDTQYF. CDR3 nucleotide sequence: TGTGCCAGCAGCTTAGGGGGACTTCCCACTAGCACAGATACGCAGTATTTT. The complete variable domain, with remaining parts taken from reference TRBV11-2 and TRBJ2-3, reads EAGVAQSPRYKIIEKRQSVAFWCNPISGHATLYWYQQILGQGPKLLIQFQNNGVVDDSQLPKDRFSAERLKGVDSTLKIQPAKLEDSAVYLCASSLGGLPTSTDTQYFGPGTRLTVL.

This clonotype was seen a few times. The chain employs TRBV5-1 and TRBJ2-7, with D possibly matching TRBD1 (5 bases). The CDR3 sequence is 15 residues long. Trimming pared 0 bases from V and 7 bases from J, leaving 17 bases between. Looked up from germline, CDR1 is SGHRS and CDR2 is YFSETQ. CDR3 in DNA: TGCGCCAGCAGCTTGGAGTCAGGGCGACCTCGGGAGCAGTACTTC. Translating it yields CASSLESGRPREQYF.